These T cell receptor beta chains were read from a single sample in a study of T cells in Graves' hyperthyroidism and ophthalmopathy. TCRdb fed the multiplex PCR reads into MiXCR, producing one record per CDR3 protein. Here the sample spans about 550,000 distinct CDR3 sequences, under 25% being singletons. Sample: blood. The source is a man between 18 and 29 years old with Graves' hyperthyroidism. Each CDR3 is given with its conserved first and last residue. Fields, in order: D gene, J gene, V gene, clone size, CDR3 DNA, CDR3 protein. The D gene is left open where the match is weak. Size tells how often a clone was seen (once, few, many) or the class of an expanded clone, and some rows leave it out.

>TRBD1|TRBJ2-7|TRBV27|few
TGTGCCAGCAGCACGCTACAGGGGTCGTCCTACGAGCAGTACTTC
CASSTLQGSSYEQYF
>NA|TRBJ2-2|TRBV30|many
TGTGCCTGGAGCCTAGTTTTTACCGGGGAGCTGTTTTTT
CAWSLVFTGELFF
>NA|TRBJ1-2|TRBV24-1|many
TGTGCCACCAGTGTAGGACAAGACTATGGCTACACCTTC
CATSVGQDYGYTF
>NA|TRBJ2-2|TRBV27|many
TGTGCCAGCACCGTGGGGGGTCCCACCGGGGAGCTGTTTTTT
CASTVGGPTGELFF
>NA|TRBJ1-2|TRBV28|many
TGTGCCACCTTGATTTCCCGCTTGGGGACTCTCGCAAACTATGGCTACACCTTC
CATLISRLGTLANYGYTF
>NA|TRBJ1-1|TRBV28|many
TGTGCCAGCAGAGGAGGGGGGACTGAAGCTTTCTTT
CASRGGGTEAFF
>NA|TRBJ1-3|TRBV11-2|NA
TGTGCCAGCAGCCAAGGGCCCCTCAGGGTAGCGGAGGGAAACACCATATATTTT
CASSQGPLRVAEGNTIYF
>NA|TRBJ1-1|TRBV15|once
TGTGCCACCAGCAGAGATGGTAGGGACACTGAAGCTTTCTTT
CATSRDGRDTEAFF
>NA|TRBJ1-5|TRBV4-2|many
TGTGCCAGCAGCCTTGATGGTACGGACGTCCTCAATCAGCCCCAGCATTTT
CASSLDGTDVLNQPQHF
>NA|TRBJ1-2|TRBV18|NA
TGTGCCAGCTCACCACCGGACTCTGTCTATGGCTACACCTTC
CASSPPDSVYGYTF
>TRBD1|TRBJ1-2|TRBV7-9|few
TGTGCCAGCAGCTTTGGGGACAGGGTTGTCTATGGCTACACCTTC
CASSFGDRVVYGYTF
>TRBD1|TRBJ2-7|TRBV6-5|many
TGTGCCAGCAGTACCACCGGAGACAGGGGGCGCGAGCAGTACTTC
CASSTTGDRGREQYF
>NA|TRBJ2-7|TRBV12-3/TRBV12-4|few
TGTGCCAGCAGTTTAGAGGTAGGGGCCCTCAGGGAGCAGTACTTC
CASSLEVGALREQYF
>TRBD1|TRBJ2-2|TRBV6-5|many
TGTGCCAGCAGTTACTCAGACAGGGGAAACACCGGGGAGCTGTTTTTT
CASSYSDRGNTGELFF
>TRBD1|TRBJ1-5|TRBV4-1|NA
TGCGCCAGCAGCGCCGGGACAGGGGGCTTCAATCAGCCCCAGCATTTT
CASSAGTGGFNQPQHF
>TRBD1|TRBJ1-2|TRBV28|many
TGTGCCAGCAGTTTTGGGGGACAGGTCTATGGCTACACCTTC
CASSFGGQVYGYTF
>NA|TRBJ1-1|TRBV20-1|NA
TGCAGTGCTAGAGATCGAGGAGGGGTGACTGAAGCTTTCTTT
CSARDRGGVTEAFF
>NA|TRBJ2-5|TRBV28|few
TGTGCCAGCAGTCATGGGGGATACCAAGAGACCCAGTACTTC
CASSHGGYQETQYF
>TRBD2|TRBJ2-7|TRBV12-3/TRBV12-4|many
TGTGCCAGCAGTTTAGGCGGGGGGAGGGACGAGCAGTACTTC
CASSLGGGRDEQYF
>TRBD2|TRBJ2-5|TRBV27|many
TGTGCCAGCAGTTCCCCCCACAGCGGGGAAGAGACCCAGTACTTC
CASSSPHSGEETQYF
>NA|TRBJ2-2|TRBV28|many
TGTGCCAGCATTTGGTACACCGGGGAGCTGTTTTTT
CASIWYTGELFF
>NA|TRBJ2-7|TRBV6-2/TRBV6-3|many
TGTGCCAGCAGTAGAGATGACTCCTACGAGCAGTACTTC
CASSRDDSYEQYF
>NA|TRBJ1-2|TRBV19|many
TGTGCCAGTACCTGTCCCGGGGAAGGCTACACCTTC
CASTCPGEGYTF
>TRBD2|TRBJ2-7|TRBV25-1|many
TGTGCCAGCACCCCCGGAAAGGATAGCGGGCACGAGCAGTACTTC
CASTPGKDSGHEQYF
>NA|TRBJ2-5|TRBV2|many
TGTGCCAGCAGCAGGGGCAGGAGCCAAGAGACCCAGTACTTC
CASSRGRSQETQYF
>NA|TRBJ2-7|TRBV10-3|many
TGTGCCACCAGCTCTGACAGTTTGTCCTACGAGCAGTACTTC
CATSSDSLSYEQYF
>NA|TRBJ2-2|TRBV4-1|few
TGCGCCAGCAGCCAAGTTCTGGCGGGGCTGTCGTCCGGGGAGCTGTTTTTT
CASSQVLAGLSSGELFF
>NA|TRBJ1-1|TRBV30|few
TGTGCCTGGAGTGTAATGATGGGTGAAGCTTTCTTT
CAWSVMMGEAFF
>TRBD1|TRBJ2-7|TRBV5-1|NA
TGCGCCAGCAGCGTAGGGACAGGGGGCGACGAGCAGTACTTC
CASSVGTGGDEQYF
>TRBD1|TRBJ1-1|TRBV20-1|NA
TGCAGTGCGGCCCACAGGGGGTATGGGGCTTTCTTT
CSAAHRGYGAFF
>TRBD1|TRBJ2-5|TRBV2|many
TGTGCCAGCAGTGGGGGACAGGAGGAGACCCAGTACTTC
CASSGGQEETQYF
>NA|TRBJ2-4|TRBV20-1|many
TGCAGTGCGCCTTGGGGAAACATTCAGTACTTC
CSAPWGNIQYF
>TRBD1|TRBJ1-1|TRBV5-1|NA
TGCGCCAGCAGGGACTCCGGGACAGGGAAGGAAGCTTTCTTT
CASRDSGTGKEAFF
>NA|TRBJ1-1|TRBV24-1|many
TGTGCCACCAGGAGGGCTGGGGGCACTGAAGCTTTCTTT
CATRRAGGTEAFF
>NA|TRBJ2-7|TRBV13|many
TGTGCCAGCGGACACAGGGTTGCTCCTAACGAGCAGTACTTC
CASGHRVAPNEQYF
>NA|TRBJ1-2|TRBV28|NA
TGTGCCAGCAGCCCCGGCGGGCAGGCTAACTATGGCTACACCTTC
CASSPGGQANYGYTF
>TRBD2|TRBJ2-7|TRBV7-8|NA
TGTGCCAGCAGCCCGACTAGCGGGAGTTCCGACGAGCAGTACTTC
CASSPTSGSSDEQYF
>NA|TRBJ1-1|TRBV24-1|NA
TGTGCCACCAGTGATTTTAAGGCGATCACTGAAGCTTTCTTT
CATSDFKAITEAFF
>NA|TRBJ1-1|TRBV7-2|many
TGTGCCAGCAGCTTAGAATGGGGCCGCACTGAAGCTTTCTTT
CASSLEWGRTEAFF
>TRBD2|TRBJ2-5|TRBV12-3/TRBV12-4|many
TGTGCCAGCAGTGAGGGACTAGCGGGGTGGGAGACCCAGTACTTC
CASSEGLAGWETQYF
>NA|TRBJ1-2|TRBV2|many
TGTGCCAGCAGCCTGGTGGGGGGTAACTATGGCTACACCTTC
CASSLVGGNYGYTF
>NA|TRBJ1-5|TRBV2|NA
TGTGCCAGCAGTGAACCCCGTTCAGAGCCCCAGCATTTT
CASSEPRSEPQHF
>TRBD1|TRBJ2-7|TRBV19|many
TGTGCCAGTAGCCCTCGGACAGGGTACGAGCAGTACTTC
CASSPRTGYEQYF
>NA|TRBJ1-3|TRBV5-1|many
TGCGCCAGCAGCTTGGCTGAGGGGAACTCTGGAAACACCATATATTTT
CASSLAEGNSGNTIYF
>NA|TRBJ2-5|TRBV12-3/TRBV12-4|many
TGTGCCAGCAGTTTAACGGACACAGGGGAGACCCAGTACTTC
CASSLTDTGETQYF
>NA|TRBJ1-2|TRBV12-3/TRBV12-4|many
TGTGCCAGCAGTTTAGATAGCGGGTTAGCTGGCTACACCTTC
CASSLDSGLAGYTF
>NA|TRBJ1-5|TRBV6-2/TRBV6-3|few
TGTGCCAGCGACGTAGGCAATCAGCCCCAGCATTTT
CASDVGNQPQHF
>NA|TRBJ1-1|TRBV9|many
TGTGCCAGCAGCGTAGTAGGGGGAAGCACTGAAGCTTTCTTT
CASSVVGGSTEAFF
>NA|TRBJ2-2|TRBV20-1|many
TGCAGTGCTAGGGATCAGAACACCGGGGAGCTGTTTTTT
CSARDQNTGELFF
>NA|TRBJ2-5|TRBV13|many
TGTGCCAGCAGCTTACGAGGACAGCAAGAGACCCAGTACTTC
CASSLRGQQETQYF
>TRBD1|TRBJ2-5|TRBV12-3/TRBV12-4|many
TGTGCCAGCAGGACGACAGGGGGAATTGGGGAGACCCAGTACTTC
CASRTTGGIGETQYF
>TRBD1|TRBJ1-1|TRBV15|NA
TGTGCCACCAGCAGCCACAGGGGGAACACTGAAGCTTTCTTT
CATSSHRGNTEAFF
>NA|TRBJ2-7|TRBV20-1|many
TGCAGTGCTAGAGATAGCTCCGGGAATCCCAACGAGCAGTACTTC
CSARDSSGNPNEQYF
>NA|TRBJ1-5|TRBV24-1|NA
TGTGCCGCCAATAAGGATCTCCAGCATTTT
CAANKDLQHF
>NA|TRBJ1-5|TRBV12-3/TRBV12-4|many
TGTGCCAGCAGTTTAGTATCTGGTCAGGCTGCTCAGCCCCAGCATTTT
CASSLVSGQAAQPQHF
>NA|TRBJ1-2|TRBV12-3/TRBV12-4|NA
TGTGCCAGCAGTTTAGCGTTACCAGGGGTGGATGGCTACACCTTC
CASSLALPGVDGYTF
>NA|TRBJ1-1|TRBV5-1|many
TGCGCCAGCAGCTTGGGGGGGGCGCGGAACACTGAAGCTTTCTTT
CASSLGGARNTEAFF
>TRBD1|TRBJ1-2|TRBV19|many
TGTGCCAGTAGCCAGACAGGGGGCGACTATGGCTACACCTTC
CASSQTGGDYGYTF
>NA|TRBJ2-7|TRBV6-2/TRBV6-3|many
TGTGCCAGCAGCCCGGGACATTGGGCGTACGAGCAGTACTTC
CASSPGHWAYEQYF